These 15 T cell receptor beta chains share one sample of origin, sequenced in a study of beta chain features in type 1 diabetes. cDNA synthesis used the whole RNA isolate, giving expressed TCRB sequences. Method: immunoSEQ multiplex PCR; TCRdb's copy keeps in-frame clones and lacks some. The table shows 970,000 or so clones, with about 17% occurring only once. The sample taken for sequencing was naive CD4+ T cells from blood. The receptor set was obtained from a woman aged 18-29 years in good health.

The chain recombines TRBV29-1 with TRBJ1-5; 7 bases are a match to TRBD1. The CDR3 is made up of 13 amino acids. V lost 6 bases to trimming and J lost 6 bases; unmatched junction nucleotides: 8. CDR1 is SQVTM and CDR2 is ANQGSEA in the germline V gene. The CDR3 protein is CSVSGTEGQPQHF. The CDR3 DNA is TGCAGCGTCTCGGGGACAGAGGGTCAGCCCCAGCATTTT.

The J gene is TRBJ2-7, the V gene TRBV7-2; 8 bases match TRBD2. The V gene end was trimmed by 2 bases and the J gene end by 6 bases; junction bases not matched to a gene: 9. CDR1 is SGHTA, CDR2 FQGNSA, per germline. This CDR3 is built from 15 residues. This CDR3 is CASSLSATSAGEQYF. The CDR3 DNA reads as TGTGCCAGCAGCTTAAGCGCGACTAGCGCGGGCGAGCAGTACTTC.

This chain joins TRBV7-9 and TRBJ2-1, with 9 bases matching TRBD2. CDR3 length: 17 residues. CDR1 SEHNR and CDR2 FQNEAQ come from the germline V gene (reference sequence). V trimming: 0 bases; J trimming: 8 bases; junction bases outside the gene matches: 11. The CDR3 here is CASSLAAAGGESYEQFF. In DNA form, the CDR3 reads TGTGCCAGCAGCTTAGCTGCGGCGGGAGGGGAGTCCTATGAGCAGTTCTTC.

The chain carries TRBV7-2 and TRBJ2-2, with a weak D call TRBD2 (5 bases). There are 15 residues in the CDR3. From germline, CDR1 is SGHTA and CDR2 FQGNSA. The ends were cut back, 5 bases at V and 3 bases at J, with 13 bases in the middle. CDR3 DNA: TGTGCCAGCAGCCTTCGGGGTGGAGACACCGGGGAGCTGTTTTTT. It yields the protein CASSLRGGDTGELFF.

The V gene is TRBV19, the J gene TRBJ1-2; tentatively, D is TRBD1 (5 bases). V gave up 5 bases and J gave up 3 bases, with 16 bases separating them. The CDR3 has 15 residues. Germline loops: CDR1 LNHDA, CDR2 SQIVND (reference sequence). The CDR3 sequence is CASSEAWGSHYGYTF. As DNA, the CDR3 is TGTGCCAGTAGTGAAGCTTGGGGCTCTCACTATGGCTACACCTTC.

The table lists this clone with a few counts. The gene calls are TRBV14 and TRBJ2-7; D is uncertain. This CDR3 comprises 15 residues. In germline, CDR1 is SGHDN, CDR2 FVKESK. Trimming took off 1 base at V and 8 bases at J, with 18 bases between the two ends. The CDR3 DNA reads TGTGCCAGCAGCCAAGTTCTCGCGGTCCTTAGCCAGCAGTACTTC. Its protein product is CASSQVLAVLSQQYF.

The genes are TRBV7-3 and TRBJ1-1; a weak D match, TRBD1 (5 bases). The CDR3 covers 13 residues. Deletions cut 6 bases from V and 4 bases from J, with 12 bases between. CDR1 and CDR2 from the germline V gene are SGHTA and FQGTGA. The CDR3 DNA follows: TGTGCCAGCAGTCCAGGGATGCGCACTGAAGCTTTCTTT. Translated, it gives CASSPGMRTEAFF.

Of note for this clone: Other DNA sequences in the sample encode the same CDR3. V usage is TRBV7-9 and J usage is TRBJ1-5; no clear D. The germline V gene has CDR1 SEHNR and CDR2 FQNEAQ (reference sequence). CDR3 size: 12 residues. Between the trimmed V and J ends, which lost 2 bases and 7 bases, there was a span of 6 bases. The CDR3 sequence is CASSLSNQPQHF. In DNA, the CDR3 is TGTGCCAGCAGCTTATCCAACCAGCCCCAGCATTTT.

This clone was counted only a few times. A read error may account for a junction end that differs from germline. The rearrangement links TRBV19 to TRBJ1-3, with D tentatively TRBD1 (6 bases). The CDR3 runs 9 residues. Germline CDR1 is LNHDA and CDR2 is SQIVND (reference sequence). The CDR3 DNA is TGTGCCAGGGGGGCAAGTGCGGATTTT. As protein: CARGASADF. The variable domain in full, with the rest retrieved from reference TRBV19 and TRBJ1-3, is DGGITQSPKYLFRKEGQNVTLSCEQNLNHDAMYWYRQDPGQGLRLIYYSQIVNDFQKGDIAEGYSVSREKKESFPLTVTSAQKNPTAFYLCARGASADFGEGSWLTVV.

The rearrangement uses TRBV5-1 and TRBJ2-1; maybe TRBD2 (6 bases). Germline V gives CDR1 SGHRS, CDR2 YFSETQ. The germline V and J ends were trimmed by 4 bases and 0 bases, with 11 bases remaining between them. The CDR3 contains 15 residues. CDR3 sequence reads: CASSPDGGSYNEQFF. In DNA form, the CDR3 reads TGCGCCAGCAGCCCCGACGGGGGCTCCTACAATGAGCAGTTCTTC.

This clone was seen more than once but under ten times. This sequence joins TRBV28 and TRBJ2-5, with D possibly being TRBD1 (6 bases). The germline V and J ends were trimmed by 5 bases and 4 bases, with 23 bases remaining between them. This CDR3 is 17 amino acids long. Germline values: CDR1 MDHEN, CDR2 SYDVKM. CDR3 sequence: CASSHPKDSHKSETQYF. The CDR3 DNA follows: TGTGCCAGCAGTCACCCGAAGGACAGCCATAAGTCAGAGACCCAGTACTTC. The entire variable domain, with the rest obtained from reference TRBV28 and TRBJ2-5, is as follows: DVKVTQSSRYLVKRTGEKVFLECVQDMDHENMFWYRQDPGLGLRLIYFSYDVKMKEKGDIPEGYSVSREKKERFSLILESASTNQTSMYLCASSHPKDSHKSETQYFGPGTRLLVL.

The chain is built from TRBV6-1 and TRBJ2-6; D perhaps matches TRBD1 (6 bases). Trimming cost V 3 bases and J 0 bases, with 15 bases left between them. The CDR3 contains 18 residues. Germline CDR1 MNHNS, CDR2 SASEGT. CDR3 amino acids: CASSEVAGASSGANVLTF. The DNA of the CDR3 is TGTGCCAGCAGTGAGGTGGCAGGGGCCTCCTCTGGGGCCAACGTCCTGACTTTC.

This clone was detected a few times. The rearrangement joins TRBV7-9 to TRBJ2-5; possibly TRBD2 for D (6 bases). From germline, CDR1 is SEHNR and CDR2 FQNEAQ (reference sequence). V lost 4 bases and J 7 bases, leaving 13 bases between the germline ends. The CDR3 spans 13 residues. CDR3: CASSSLHGGTQYF. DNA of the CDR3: TGTGCCAGCAGCTCGTTACACGGGGGGACCCAGTACTTC. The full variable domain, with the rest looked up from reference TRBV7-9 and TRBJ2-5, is DTGVSQNPRHKITKRGQNVTFRCDPISEHNRLYWYRQTLGQGPEFLTYFQNEAQLEKSRLLSDRFSAERPKGSFSTLEIQRTEQGDSAMYLCASSSLHGGTQYFGPGTRLLVL.

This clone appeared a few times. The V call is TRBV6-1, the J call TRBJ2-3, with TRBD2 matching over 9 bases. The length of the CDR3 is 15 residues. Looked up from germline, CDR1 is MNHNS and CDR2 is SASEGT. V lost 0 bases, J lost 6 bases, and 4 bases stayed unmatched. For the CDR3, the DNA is TGTGCCAGCAGTGAAGCAGGTAGCGGGAGCGATACGCAGTATTTT. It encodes CASSEAGSGSDTQYF.

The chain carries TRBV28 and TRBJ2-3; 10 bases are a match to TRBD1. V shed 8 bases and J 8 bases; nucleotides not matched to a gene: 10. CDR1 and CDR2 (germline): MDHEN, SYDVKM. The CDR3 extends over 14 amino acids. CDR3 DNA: TGTGCCAGCTCGAGTGACAGGGGGCGGATTACGCAGTATTTT. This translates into CASSSDRGRITQYF.